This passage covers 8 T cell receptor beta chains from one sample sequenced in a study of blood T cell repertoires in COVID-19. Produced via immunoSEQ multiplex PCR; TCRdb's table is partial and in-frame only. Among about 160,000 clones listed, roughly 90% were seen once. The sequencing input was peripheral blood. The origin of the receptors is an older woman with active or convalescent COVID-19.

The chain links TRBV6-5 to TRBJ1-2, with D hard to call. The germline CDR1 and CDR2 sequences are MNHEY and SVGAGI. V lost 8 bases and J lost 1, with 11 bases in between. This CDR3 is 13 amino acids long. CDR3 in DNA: TGTGCCAGCTCACGGCGGGATAACTATGGCTACACCTTC. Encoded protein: CASSRRDNYGYTF.

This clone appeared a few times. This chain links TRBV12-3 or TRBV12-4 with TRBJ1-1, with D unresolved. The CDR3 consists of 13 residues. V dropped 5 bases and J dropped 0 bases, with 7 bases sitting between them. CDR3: CASSKRMNTEAFF. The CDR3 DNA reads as TGTGCCAGCAGTAAGAGGATGAACACTGAAGCTTTCTTT.

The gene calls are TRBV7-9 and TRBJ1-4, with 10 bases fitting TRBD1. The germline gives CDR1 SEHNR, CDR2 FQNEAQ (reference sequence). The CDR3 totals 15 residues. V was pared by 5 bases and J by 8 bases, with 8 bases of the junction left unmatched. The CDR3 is CASSKTGGEREKLFF. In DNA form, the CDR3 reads TGTGCCAGCAGCAAGACAGGGGGCGAAAGAGAAAAACTGTTTTTT. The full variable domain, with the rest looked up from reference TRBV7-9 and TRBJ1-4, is DTGVSQNPRHKITKRGQNVTFRCDPISEHNRLYWYRQTLGQGPEFLTYFQNEAQLEKSRLLSDRFSAERPKGSFSTLEIQRTEQGDSAMYLCASSKTGGEREKLFFGSGTQLSVL.

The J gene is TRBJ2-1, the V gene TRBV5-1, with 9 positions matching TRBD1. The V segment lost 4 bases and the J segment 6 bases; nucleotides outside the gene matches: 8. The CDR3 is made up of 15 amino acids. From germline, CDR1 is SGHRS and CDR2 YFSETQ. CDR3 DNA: TGCGCCAGCAGCAGGACAGGGGATGGGGGCAATGAGCAGTTCTTC. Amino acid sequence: CASSRTGDGGNEQFF.

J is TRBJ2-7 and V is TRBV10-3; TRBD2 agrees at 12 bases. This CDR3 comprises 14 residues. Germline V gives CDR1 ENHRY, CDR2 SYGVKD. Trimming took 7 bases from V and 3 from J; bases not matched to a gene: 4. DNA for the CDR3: TGTGCCATCATGAGGACTAGCGGGAACTACGAGCAGTACTTC. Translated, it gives CAIMRTSGNYEQYF.

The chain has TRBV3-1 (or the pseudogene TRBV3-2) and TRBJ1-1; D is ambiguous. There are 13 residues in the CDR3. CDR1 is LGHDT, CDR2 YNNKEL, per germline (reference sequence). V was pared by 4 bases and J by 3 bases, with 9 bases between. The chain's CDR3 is CASSPYPDTEAFF. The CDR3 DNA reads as TGTGCCAGCAGCCCCTACCCGGACACTGAAGCTTTCTTT.

In DNA, the CDR3 is TGCGCCAGCAGTCCTATAGGGGTGACGGGTTTTGGCTACACCTTC. Amino acid sequence: CASSPIGVTGFGYTF. The chain carries TRBV5-1 and TRBJ1-2; D possibly corresponds to TRBD1 (5 bases). From germline, CDR1 is SGHRS and CDR2 YFSETQ. This CDR3 is 15 amino acids long. Trimming cost V 5 bases and J 7 bases, with 21 bases left between them.

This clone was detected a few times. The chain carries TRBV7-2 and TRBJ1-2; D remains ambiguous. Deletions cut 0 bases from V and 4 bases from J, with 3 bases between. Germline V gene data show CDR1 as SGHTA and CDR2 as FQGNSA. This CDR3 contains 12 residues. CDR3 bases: TGTGCCAGCAGCTTAGCGGCCTATGGCTACACCTTC. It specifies CASSLAAYGYTF.